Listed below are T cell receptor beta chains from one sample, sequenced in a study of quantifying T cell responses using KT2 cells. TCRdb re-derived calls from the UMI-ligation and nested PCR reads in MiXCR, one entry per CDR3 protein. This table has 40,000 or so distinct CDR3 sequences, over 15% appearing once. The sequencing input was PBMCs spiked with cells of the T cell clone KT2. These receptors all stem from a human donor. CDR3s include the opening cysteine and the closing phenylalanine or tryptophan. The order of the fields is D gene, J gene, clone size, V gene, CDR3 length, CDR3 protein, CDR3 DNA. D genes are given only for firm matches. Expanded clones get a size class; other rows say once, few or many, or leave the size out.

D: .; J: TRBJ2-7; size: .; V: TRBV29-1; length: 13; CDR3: CSVRGSQIYEQYF; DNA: TGCAGCGTCAGGGGATCCCAAATTTACGAGCAGTACTTC
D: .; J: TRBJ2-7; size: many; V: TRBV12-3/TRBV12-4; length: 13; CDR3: CASSPDVTGEQYF; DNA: TGTGCCAGCAGTCCTGACGTTACCGGCGAGCAGTACTTC
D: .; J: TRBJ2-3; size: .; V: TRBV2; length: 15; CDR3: CASRVSVRSTDTQYF; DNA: TGTGCCAGCAGGGTTAGCGTGCGTAGCACAGATACGCAGTATTTT
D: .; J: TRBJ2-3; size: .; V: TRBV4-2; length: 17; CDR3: CASSQEGTRPGTDTQYF; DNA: TGTGCCAGCAGCCAAGAAGGAACCCGACCCGGCACAGATACGCAGTATTTT
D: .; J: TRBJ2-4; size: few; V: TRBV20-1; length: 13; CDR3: CSASGGLKNIQYF; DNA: TGCAGTGCTAGTGGCGGATTAAAAAACATTCAGTACTTC
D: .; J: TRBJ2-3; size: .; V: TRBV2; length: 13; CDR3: CASGRPSTDTQYF; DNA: TGTGCCAGCGGGCGGCCTAGCACAGATACGCAGTATTTT
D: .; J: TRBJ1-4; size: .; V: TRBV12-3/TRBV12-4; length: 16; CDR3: CASSLAYPRANEKLFF; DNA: TGTGCCAGCAGTTTAGCGTATCCGCGAGCTAATGAAAAACTGTTTTTT
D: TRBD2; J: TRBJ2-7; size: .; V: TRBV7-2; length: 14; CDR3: CASSISGGAYEQYF; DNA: TGTGCCAGCAGCATTAGCGGGGGGGCTTACGAGCAGTACTTC
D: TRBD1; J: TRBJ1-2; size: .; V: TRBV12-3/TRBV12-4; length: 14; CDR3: CASRTGQGVYGYTF; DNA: TGTGCCAGCAGAACAGGACAGGGCGTCTATGGCTACACCTTC
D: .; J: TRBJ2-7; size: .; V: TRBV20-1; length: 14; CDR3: CSVSARGKAYEQYF; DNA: TGCAGTGTCTCGGCGAGGGGAAAGGCCTACGAGCAGTACTTC